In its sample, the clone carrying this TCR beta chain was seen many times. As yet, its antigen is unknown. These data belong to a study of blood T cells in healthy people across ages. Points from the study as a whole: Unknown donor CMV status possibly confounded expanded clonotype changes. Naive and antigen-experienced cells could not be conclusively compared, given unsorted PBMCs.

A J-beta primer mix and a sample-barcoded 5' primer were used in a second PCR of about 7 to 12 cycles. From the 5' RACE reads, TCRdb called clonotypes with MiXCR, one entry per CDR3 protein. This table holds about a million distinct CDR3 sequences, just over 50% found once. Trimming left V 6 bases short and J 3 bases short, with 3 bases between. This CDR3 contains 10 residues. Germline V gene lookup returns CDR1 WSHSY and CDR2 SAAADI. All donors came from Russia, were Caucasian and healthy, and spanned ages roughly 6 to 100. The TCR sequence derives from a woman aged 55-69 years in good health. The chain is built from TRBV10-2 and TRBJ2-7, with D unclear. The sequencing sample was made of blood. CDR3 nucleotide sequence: TGCGCCAGCAGAAACTACGAGCAGTACTTC. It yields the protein CASRNYEQYF.